This T cell receptor (beta chain) emerged from a study of cytotoxic CD8 clonotypes in ibrutinib-treated CLL. Trimming took 5 bases from V and 3 from J; bases not matched to a gene: 15. The CDR3 consists of 16 residues. CDR1 and CDR2 (germline): GTSNPN, SVGIG (reference sequence). Method: immunoSEQ multiplex PCR; TCRdb's copy keeps in-frame clones and lacks some. The sample has approximately 330,000 clones; 80% are singletons. The chain links TRBV30 to TRBJ2-7; 8 bases match TRBD1. The sequence derives from a human donor with chronic lymphocytic leukemia. The sequencing used PBMCs, collected before ibrutinib treatment. The chain's CDR3 is CAWEGQGGQVNYEQYF. Written as DNA, the CDR3 is TGTGCCTGGGAGGGGCAAGGGGGACAGGTAAACTACGAGCAGTACTTC.